The 30 T cell receptor beta chains reported below all come from one sample, sequenced in a study of T cell repertoires in cytomegalovirus infection. What these receptors recognize is not known. TCRdb re-derived calls from the reads in MiXCR, one entry per CDR3 protein. Of approximately 590,000 distinct CDR3 sequences listed, almost 40% are singletons. The sample here was cultured PBMCs, taken from culture after CMV antigen stimulation. The origin of the receptors is a human donor in good health (CMV status not recorded). Some clones in this sample may be carry-over from other donors' samples.

The chain couples TRBV10-3 to TRBJ2-1, with D uncertain. This CDR3 is 16 amino acids long. CDR1 and CDR2 from the germline V gene are ENHRY and SYGVKD. Trimming took 10 bases from V and 5 from J, leaving 24 bases between them. The CDR3 nucleotides read TGTGCCACCCAGTTGGGTTCGCCAACGGCGCACAATGAGCAGTTCTTC. Its translation is CATQLGSPTAHNEQFF.

The gene calls are TRBV27 and TRBJ1-6; 7 nucleotides line up with TRBD1. The CDR3 contains 16 residues. The junction had 10 bases not matched to a gene; V was cut back by 0 bases and J by 11 bases. In germline, CDR1 is MNHEY, CDR2 SMNVEV (reference sequence). Here the CDR3 reads CASSLSMAAGGTPLHF. In nucleotides, the CDR3 is TGTGCCAGCAGTTTATCGATGGCGGCAGGGGGTACACCCCTCCACTTT.

This clonotype was seen a few times. V usage is TRBV5-4 and J usage is TRBJ2-5, with D possibly matching TRBD2 (5 bases). Trimming removed 4 bases at V and 10 bases at J, with 17 bases between. The CDR3 spans 13 residues. CDR1 and CDR2 from the germline V gene are SGHNT and YYREEE (reference sequence). CDR3 coding DNA: TGTGCCAGCAGCCCTAAGGACTCCGGGGACCAGTACTTC. Translated: CASSPKDSGDQYF.

In its sample, this clonotype was seen a few times. This chain uses TRBV6-5 with TRBJ1-6; D is uncertain. The CDR3 is 13 residues long. Germline V gene data show CDR1 as MNHEY and CDR2 as SVGAGI. Trimming removed 7 bases at V and 7 bases at J, with 11 bases between. CDR3 amino acids: CASKPSLNSPLHF. The DNA for the CDR3 is TGTGCCAGCAAACCTTCTTTAAATTCACCCCTCCACTTT.

The chain links TRBV27 to TRBJ2-7; 7 nucleotides match TRBD1. The CDR3 runs 15 residues. The junction had 16 bases not matched to a gene; V was cut back by 8 bases and J by 6 bases. Germline assignment: CDR1 MNHEY and CDR2 SMNVEV (reference sequence). CDR3 amino acids: CASHVRQGPYGEQYF. The CDR3 DNA reads as TGTGCCAGCCACGTTAGACAGGGCCCATACGGCGAGCAGTACTTC.

This sequence joins TRBV7-2 and TRBJ2-7; 12 bases are shared with TRBD1. Germline V gives CDR1 SGHTA, CDR2 FQGNSA. The CDR3 has 13 residues. J lost 9 bases, V lost 5 bases, and 5 bases had no gene match. Here the CDR3 reads CASSPGQGAVQYF. Here the CDR3 DNA reads TGTGCCAGCAGCCCGGGACAGGGGGCAGTGCAGTACTTC.

V is TRBV4-2 and J is TRBJ1-6; D is unresolved. The CDR3 is made up of 14 amino acids. CDR1 is LGHNA and CDR2 is YNFKEQ in the germline V gene. V gave up 2 bases and J gave up 10 bases, with 12 bases separating them. For the CDR3, the DNA is TGTGCCAGCAGCCAACCCCCAGTCCCCTCACCCCTCCACTTT. This encodes CASSQPPVPSPLHF.

The chain has TRBV20-1 and TRBJ2-1; unclear D gene. The CDR3 has 13 amino acids. Germline CDR1 reads DFQATT; CDR2 reads SNEGSKA (reference sequence). Deletions cut 5 bases from V and 7 bases from J, with 15 bases between. The DNA of the CDR3 is TGCAGTGCTCCCGGACCCTCGAGGAATGAGCAGTTCTTC. Translation gives CSAPGPSRNEQFF.

This clonotype was observed many times. The rearrangement uses TRBV7-2 and TRBJ2-3; D assignment may be TRBD1 or TRBD2 (7 bases each). Per the germline V gene, CDR1 is SGHTA and CDR2 is FQGNSA. The length of the CDR3 is 14 residues. Deletions cut 3 bases from V and 4 bases from J, with 11 bases between. The CDR3 spells CASSFAGGADTQYF. Written as DNA, the CDR3 is TGTGCCAGCAGCTTTGCAGGGGGGGCAGATACGCAGTATTTT.

This clonotype was recorded a few times. The V gene is TRBV7-9, the J gene TRBJ2-7, with 14 bases that match TRBD2. Germline trimming cut 5 bases from V and 0 bases from J; bases unmatched to any gene: 15. CDR3 length: 20 residues. Germline-derived CDR1 and CDR2 are SEHNR and FQNEAQ (reference sequence). Here the CDR3 DNA reads TGTGCCAGCAGCCGACGTTTCCCGGGACTAGCGGGGGCGAGCTCCTACGAGCAGTACTTC. This encodes CASSRRFPGLAGASSYEQYF.

The V call is TRBV9, the J call TRBJ1-3, with unresolved D. The V end lost 4 bases, the J end lost 4 bases, and 21 bases lay between the germline ends. The CDR3 is made up of 17 amino acids. Germline CDR1 is SGDLS and CDR2 is YYNGEE. The CDR3 spells CASSPSPGPTEGNTIYF. The CDR3 coding sequence is TGTGCCAGCAGCCCCTCGCCAGGACCGACTGAAGGAAACACCATATATTTT.

The genes are TRBV4-1 and TRBJ1-4, with D hard to call. Trimming took off 0 bases at V and 6 bases at J, with 5 bases between the two ends. Germline CDR1 is MGHRA and CDR2 is YSYEKL. CDR3 length: 13 amino acids. CDR3 in DNA: TGCGCCAGCAGCCAAGATTCGGATGAAAAACTGTTTTTT. Translated, it gives CASSQDSDEKLFF.

This chain joins TRBV7-8 and TRBJ1-3, with D uncertain. Germline CDR1 reads SGHVS; CDR2 reads FQNEAQ. Trimming cost V 1 base and J 0 bases, with 13 bases left between them. There are 17 residues in the CDR3. CDR3 in DNA: TGTGCCAGCAGCTTAGATTCGTCGAGACACTCTGGAAACACCATATATTTT. Its protein is CASSLDSSRHSGNTIYF.

The DNA for the CDR3 is TGTGCCAGCAGTTTTTACCAATACGAGCAGTACTTC. Protein: CASSFYQYEQYF. The chain carries TRBV12-3 or TRBV12-4 and TRBJ2-7; no definite D call. The CDR3 extends over 12 amino acids. Trimming pared 3 bases from V and 4 bases from J, leaving 7 bases between.

This clonotype was found a few times. This chain joins TRBV6-5 and TRBJ1-2, with 10 bases identical to TRBD1. The trim removed 2 bases at V and 5 bases at J, leaving 11 bases unmatched. This CDR3 spans 17 amino acids. Germline CDR1 is MNHEY and CDR2 is SVGAGI. CDR3 sequence reads: CASSYTRDRGLVYGYTF. CDR3 DNA: TGTGCCAGCAGTTACACCCGGGACAGGGGCTTGGTTTATGGCTACACCTTC.

The chain joins TRBV7-2 to TRBJ2-5; D is possibly TRBD2 (6 bases). V lost 1 base to trimming and J lost 1 base, with 7 bases between them. The CDR3 covers 14 residues. Germline V lookup: CDR1 SGHTA, CDR2 FQGNSA. The CDR3 loop reads CASSLVLAQETQYF. In DNA form, the CDR3 reads TGTGCCAGCAGCTTAGTACTAGCCCAAGAGACCCAGTACTTC.

V is TRBV5-6 and J is TRBJ2-3, with D maybe TRBD1 (6 bases). Looked up from germline, CDR1 is SGHDT and CDR2 is YYEEEE. The CDR3 runs 15 residues. Trimming left V 1 base short and J 6 bases short, with 15 bases between. CDR3 in amino acids: CASSLWGPRWDTQYF. CDR3 in DNA: TGTGCCAGCAGCTTGTGGGGGCCTAGGTGGGATACGCAGTATTTT.

V and J are TRBV2 and TRBJ2-2, with no clear D. The CDR3 is 13 residues long. V dropped 5 bases and J dropped 8 bases, with 12 bases sitting between them. The germline gives CDR1 SNHLY, CDR2 FYNNEI. The CDR3 coding sequence is TGTGCCAGCAGTCCTCGACCGACTGGGGAGCTGTTTTTT. This translates into CASSPRPTGELFF.

The chain couples TRBV7-2 to TRBJ2-2, with 7 bases that match TRBD1. The V gene end was trimmed by 5 bases and the J gene end by 0 bases; junction bases not matched to a gene: 3. This CDR3 region has 15 residues. CDR1 and CDR2 from the germline V gene are SGHTA and FQGNSA. The chain's CDR3 is CASSGTAANTGELFF. The CDR3 nucleotides read TGTGCCAGCAGCGGGACAGCAGCGAACACCGGGGAGCTGTTTTTT. Full variable domain (outside the CDR3, taken from reference TRBV7-2 and TRBJ2-2): GAGVSQSPSNKVTEKGKDVELRCDPISGHTALYWYRQSLGQGLEFLIYFQGNSAPDKSGLPSDRFSAERTGGSVSTLTIQRTQQEDSAVYLCASSGTAANTGELFFGEGSRLTVL.

The chain links TRBV12-3 or TRBV12-4 to TRBJ2-5; possible D gene TRBD1, 5 bases. The V gene lost 6 bases and the J gene lost 0 bases, with 8 bases spanning the gap. The CDR3 length is 13 residues. CDR3 loop: CASSPDNQETQYF. The DNA of the CDR3 is TGTGCCAGCAGCCCGGACAACCAAGAGACCCAGTACTTC.

The genes are TRBV20-1 and TRBJ2-5, with 10 nucleotides matching TRBD2. With 1 base clipped from V and 1 base from J, the junction kept 3 bases outside the gene matches. Germline CDR1 DFQATT, CDR2 SNEGSKA (reference sequence). The CDR3 is 15 amino acids. The DNA for the CDR3 is TGCAGTGCTAGAGCGCAGCGGGGGGGCCAAGAGACCCAGTACTTC. It yields the protein CSARAQRGGQETQYF.

The chain is built from TRBV6-1 and TRBJ2-1; D tentatively fits TRBD1 or TRBD2 (5 bases each). This CDR3 comprises 13 residues. Germline V CDR1 and CDR2: MNHNS, SASEGT. Deletions cut 1 base from V and 10 bases from J, with 11 bases between. This CDR3 reads CASSEVGTNEQFF. As DNA, the CDR3 is TGTGCCAGCAGTGAAGTGGGGACGAACGAGCAGTTCTTC.

This CDR3 is CSAREGGIHLYEQYF. CDR3 nucleotides: TGCAGTGCTAGAGAGGGGGGTATTCATTTGTACGAGCAGTACTTC. The V and J genes are TRBV20-1 and TRBJ2-7; D is perhaps TRBD2 (6 bases). V lost 0 bases to trimming and J lost 4 bases, with 16 bases between them. The CDR3 has 15 residues. The V gene's germline CDR1 is DFQATT and CDR2 SNEGSKA (reference sequence).

This chain uses TRBV28 with TRBJ2-5; TRBD2 agrees at 8 bases. CDR3 length: 18 residues. Germline-derived CDR1 and CDR2 are MDHEN and SYDVKM. The V gene end was trimmed by 4 bases and the J gene end by 1 base; junction bases not matched to a gene: 14. CDR3 nucleotide sequence: TGTGCCAGCAGTTACTGGAGCGGGAGTCACCTAGGCCAAGAGACCCAGTACTTC. It specifies CASSYWSGSHLGQETQYF. The whole variable domain, remainder taken from reference TRBV28 and TRBJ2-5, is DVKVTQSSRYLVKRTGEKVFLECVQDMDHENMFWYRQDPGLGLRLIYFSYDVKMKEKGDIPEGYSVSREKKERFSLILESASTNQTSMYLCASSYWSGSHLGQETQYFGPGTRLLVL.

V is TRBV6-1 and J is TRBJ1-1; 10 bases fit TRBD1. The CDR3 length is 12 residues. Germline-derived CDR1 and CDR2 are MNHNS and SASEGT. With V trimmed by 8 bases and J by 5 bases, 2 bases remained unmatched. This CDR3 reads CASWTGGTEAFF. CDR3 nucleotide sequence: TGTGCCAGCTGGACAGGGGGTACTGAAGCTTTCTTT.

The chain joins TRBV6-6 to TRBJ1-1; 9 bases map to TRBD1. V gave up 7 bases and J gave up 3 bases; unmatched junction bases: 6. This CDR3 contains 14 residues. Germline assignment: CDR1 MNHNY and CDR2 SVGAGI (reference sequence). This chain's CDR3 is CASTGDRAYTEAFF. The CDR3, as DNA: TGTGCCAGCACAGGGGACAGGGCGTACACTGAAGCTTTCTTT.

This sequence joins TRBV7-2 and TRBJ2-7, with 10 bases lining up with TRBD1. Germline assignment: CDR1 SGHTA and CDR2 FQGNSA. CDR3 length equals 14 residues. The ends lost 6 bases at V and 6 bases at J; junction bases unmatched: 8. The CDR3 nucleotides read TGTGCCAGCAGAACCGGGACAGGGGCCCTCGAGCAGTACTTC. Its translation: CASRTGTGALEQYF. The entire variable domain, with the rest obtained from reference TRBV7-2 and TRBJ2-7, is as follows: GAGVSQSPSNKVTEKGKDVELRCDPISGHTALYWYRQSLGQGLEFLIYFQGNSAPDKSGLPSDRFSAERTGGSVSTLTIQRTQQEDSAVYLCASRTGTGALEQYFGPGTRLTVT.

The chain's CDR3 is CASSGTLVYWTYNEQFF. The DNA for the CDR3 is TGTGCCAGCAGTGGGACCCTGGTGTATTGGACCTACAATGAGCAGTTCTTC. The chain recombines TRBV6-6 with TRBJ2-1; either TRBD1 or TRBD2 may supply D (5 bases each). CDR3 length: 17 amino acids. Trimming took off 5 bases at V and 2 bases at J, with 19 bases between the two ends. CDR1 MNHNY and CDR2 SVGAGI come from the germline V gene (reference sequence).

This clonotype was seen a handful of times. This chain joins TRBV12-3 or TRBV12-4 and TRBJ1-1; TRBD1 is a possible D gene (5 bases). With 6 bases removed from V and 0 bases from J, the gap between germline ends came to 14 bases. CDR3 length equals 15 residues. DNA for the CDR3: TGTGCCAGCAGACCGGGACCGCCGATGAACACTGAAGCTTTCTTT. It codes for CASRPGPPMNTEAFF.

The J gene is TRBJ2-3, the V gene TRBV28; 8 nucleotides match TRBD2. The length of the CDR3 is 15 residues. Germline CDR1 reads MDHEN; CDR2 reads SYDVKM. After removal of 2 bases from V and 2 bases from J, the junction contained 3 bases not matched to a gene. Here the CDR3 reads CASSLMRGVTDTQYF. The DNA for the CDR3 is TGTGCCAGCAGTTTAATGCGGGGGGTCACAGATACGCAGTATTTT. The variable domain in full, with the rest retrieved from reference TRBV28 and TRBJ2-3, is DVKVTQSSRYLVKRTGEKVFLECVQDMDHENMFWYRQDPGLGLRLIYFSYDVKMKEKGDIPEGYSVSREKKERFSLILESASTNQTSMYLCASSLMRGVTDTQYFGPGTRLTVL.